These 15 T cell receptor beta chains came from one sample sequenced in a study of cytomegalovirus exposure and HLA in healthy donors. The PCR employed 60 Vbeta primers together with 13 Jbeta primers. The data were produced by immunoSEQ multiplex PCR, yet TCRdb's version contains in-frame clones alone and is incomplete. The data contain 100,000 to 120,000 clones, over 75% of them singletons. Input material: PBMCs. All receptors derive from a woman in her thirties or forties in good health and CMV-seropositive.

This chain connects TRBV19 to TRBJ1-5; 7 nucleotides match TRBD1. Germline values: CDR1 LNHDA, CDR2 SQIVND (reference sequence). J gave up 2 bases and V 7 bases, and 5 bases lay outside the gene matches. This CDR3 has 14 amino acids. CDR3: CASTEGAGNQPQHF. The CDR3 DNA sequence: TGTGCCAGTACAGAGGGGGCCGGCAATCAGCCCCAGCATTTT. The full variable domain, rest sourced from reference TRBV19 and TRBJ1-5, is DGGITQSPKYLFRKEGQNVTLSCEQNLNHDAMYWYRQDPGQGLRLIYYSQIVNDFQKGDIAEGYSVSREKKESFPLTVTSAQKNPTAFYLCASTEGAGNQPQHFGDGTRLSIL.

The rearrangement uses TRBV5-6 and TRBJ2-2; possibly TRBD1 for D (5 bases). Trimming took 1 base from V and 2 from J, leaving 15 bases between them. Germline CDR1 reads SGHDT; CDR2 reads YYEEEE. The CDR3 has 17 amino acids. CDR3 residues: CASSLSILTDNTGELFF. The CDR3 DNA reads as TGTGCCAGCAGCTTGTCTATCTTGACAGATAACACCGGGGAGCTGTTTTTT.

V usage is TRBV10-3 and J usage is TRBJ2-7; D might be TRBD2 (6 bases). The CDR3 is 18 residues long. V lost 1 base and J lost 7, with 26 bases in between. Germline V gene data show CDR1 as ENHRY and CDR2 as SYGVKD. The CDR3 DNA reads as TGTGCCATCAGTGAGTTTGTCGGAGGGAGGACCCGGGGAGGAGAGCAGTACTTC. This codes for CAISEFVGGRTRGGEQYF.

The genes are TRBV4-3 and TRBJ1-5; TRBD1 matches 7 bases. V lost 0 bases, J lost 12 bases, and 8 bases stayed unmatched. Germline assignment: CDR1 LGHNA and CDR2 YSLEER. This CDR3 is 14 amino acids long. The CDR3 loop is CASSQDPHRGSQHF. The CDR3 coding sequence is TGCGCCAGCAGCCAAGACCCCCACAGGGGAAGCCAGCATTTT.

V gene TRBV4-3 combines with J gene TRBJ2-7, with 7 bases that match TRBD1. Germline CDR1 and CDR2: LGHNA and YSLEER. CDR3 size: 14 residues. V gave up 3 bases and J gave up 3 bases; unmatched junction bases: 5. CDR3 in amino acids: CASSHGAGGYEQYF. CDR3 nucleotides: TGCGCCAGCAGCCATGGAGCAGGGGGCTACGAGCAGTACTTC.

This chain uses TRBV9 with TRBJ1-2; TRBD1 aligns across 7 bases. Unmatched junction bases numbered 6, after V lost 3 bases and J lost 4 bases. Germline V gene data show CDR1 as SGDLS and CDR2 as YYNGEE. The CDR3 covers 14 residues. The CDR3 DNA reads TGTGCCAGCAGCGCCACGGGACAGTCCTATGGCTACACCTTC. Translation: CASSATGQSYGYTF.

The rearrangement uses TRBV5-1 and TRBJ2-5; TRBD2 aligns across 7 bases. With 5 bases clipped from V and 4 bases from J, the junction kept 8 bases outside the gene matches. This CDR3 has 14 amino acids. Germline V gene lookup returns CDR1 SGHRS and CDR2 YFSETQ. CDR3 loop: CASRIVTSSETQYF. CDR3 DNA: TGCGCCAGCAGAATCGTGACTAGCTCAGAGACCCAGTACTTC.

This rearrangement joins TRBV10-3 to TRBJ2-1, with 10 bases aligning to TRBD2. Germline loops: CDR1 ENHRY, CDR2 SYGVKD. The CDR3 has 16 amino acids. J gave up 3 bases and V 2 bases, and 4 bases lay outside the gene matches. The CDR3, as DNA: TGTGCCATCAGTGAGAGCGGGAGGGAGTACTACAATGAGCAGTTCTTC. Translation: CAISESGREYYNEQFF.

The chain has TRBV28 and TRBJ1-4; possibly TRBD1 for D (6 bases). This CDR3 contains 14 residues. Germline assignment: CDR1 MDHEN and CDR2 SYDVKM. V gave up 6 bases and J gave up 7 bases, with 15 bases separating them. For the CDR3, the DNA is TGTGCCAGCAGCTTTACAGGGTTAGGTGAAAAACTGTTTTTT. Its translation: CASSFTGLGEKLFF. Looking up the rest from reference TRBV28 and TRBJ1-4 gives the full variable domain: DVKVTQSSRYLVKRTGEKVFLECVQDMDHENMFWYRQDPGLGLRLIYFSYDVKMKEKGDIPEGYSVSREKKERFSLILESASTNQTSMYLCASSFTGLGEKLFFGSGTQLSVL.

The chain has TRBV2 and TRBJ2-2; possible D gene TRBD1, 5 bases. Germline V lookup: CDR1 SNHLY, CDR2 FYNNEI. V lost 6 bases, J lost 6 bases, and 11 bases lay in between. This CDR3 spans 13 amino acids. CDR3 sequence reads: CASRPQGPGELFF. CDR3 DNA sequence: TGTGCCAGCAGACCTCAGGGCCCCGGGGAGCTGTTTTTT.

Comment on this clone: An end of the junction does not agree with germline; a read error may underlie this. The chain employs TRBV6-1 and TRBJ1-2; 9 positions match TRBD1. Per germline, CDR1 MNHNS and CDR2 SASEGT. The CDR3 contains 15 residues. CDR3 amino acids: CTSSDIGTGSYGYTF. As DNA, the CDR3 is TGTACCAGCAGTGATATTGGGACAGGGTCCTATGGCTACACCTTC.

The CDR3 region has the DNA TGCGCCAGCAGCTGGGGGGTGGCGGGATCCACTGAAGCTTTCTTT. It yields the protein CASSWGVAGSTEAFF. The gene calls are TRBV5-1 and TRBJ1-1, with D perhaps matching TRBD1 (5 bases). CDR1 is SGHRS, CDR2 YFSETQ, per germline. There are 15 residues in the CDR3. Between the trimmed V and J ends, which lost 3 bases and 4 bases, there was a span of 16 bases.

The rearrangement links TRBV28 to TRBJ2-7, with 7 bases matching TRBD1. Germline-derived CDR1 and CDR2 are MDHEN and SYDVKM. The CDR3 runs to 13 residues. V dropped 5 bases and J dropped 5; count of bases not matched to a gene: 6. CDR3: CASSPGGQNEQYF. The CDR3 nucleotides read TGTGCCAGCAGTCCAGGGGGTCAGAACGAGCAGTACTTC.

This clone was recorded only once. The chain carries TRBV11-2 and TRBJ2-5; 8 bases line up with TRBD1. Per the germline V gene, CDR1 is SGHAT and CDR2 is FQNNGV. This CDR3 has 14 amino acids. The J segment lost 5 bases and the V segment lost 5 bases, leaving 7 bases of the junction unmatched. The CDR3 loop is CASSAKTGDETQYF. The CDR3 DNA reads TGTGCCAGCAGCGCCAAGACAGGGGACGAGACCCAGTACTTC.

The CDR3 bases are TGCAGCGTACGCGGACAGGGGGCATCCTACGAGCAGTACTTC. It is translated as CSVRGQGASYEQYF. This chain links TRBV29-1 with TRBJ2-7; 11 bases are a match to TRBD1. The CDR3 is 14 residues long. The V segment lost 6 bases and the J segment 1 base; nucleotides outside the gene matches: 5. Germline assignment: CDR1 SQVTM and CDR2 ANQGSEA.